This TCR beta chain is from a study of blood T cell repertoires in COVID-19. Background on the study: The origin of the acute and convalescent COVID-19 samples was the United States, Italy and Spain. T cells, B-cell-depleted T cells, or PBMCs supplied cDNA or gDNA.

CDR3 length: 13 amino acids. CDR1 is SGHRS and CDR2 is YFSETQ in the germline V gene. V was pared by 0 bases and J by 7 bases, with 7 bases between. Original data processing: Reference gene primer amplification gave nucleated cell count estimates. Assay used: immunoSEQ multiplex PCR; TCRdb lists only in-frame clones, some missing. Clonal size and the V and J genes are those of that table, whereas D and trimming came from the DNA. The sample comprises hundreds of thousands of clones, 85% to 90% of which are singletons, and 0.2% to 0.3% rests with the top ten. The TCR comes from a woman under 30 with acute or convalescent COVID-19. The chain combines TRBV5-1 with TRBJ1-4; D unclear. The source material was peripheral blood. CDR3 sequence: CASSLAGSEKLFF. CDR3 coding DNA: TGCGCCAGCAGCTTGGCCGGTTCTGAAAAACTGTTTTTT.